What follows describes a single T cell receptor (beta chain). This record belongs to a study of T cell changes during pregnancy in multiple sclerosis. V gave up 3 bases and J gave up 10 bases; unmatched junction bases: 5. CDR1 is SEHNR and CDR2 is FQNEAQ in the germline V gene (reference sequence). The CDR3 is 13 residues long. Assay used: immunoSEQ multiplex PCR; TCRdb lists only in-frame clones, some missing. Of tens of thousands of clones in the sample, just over 90% are singletons; the top ten hold roughly 3.8%. The chain uses TRBV7-9 and TRBJ2-1; TRBD2 matches 8 bases. Sample: CD8+ T cells from peripheral blood mononuclear cells, taken after pregnancy. The TCR originated in a female donor with multiple sclerosis, enrolled in a pregnancy study. DNA of the CDR3: TGTGCCAGCAGCTTGCGGGGGGCCCACGAGCAGTTCTTC. This codes for CASSLRGAHEQFF.